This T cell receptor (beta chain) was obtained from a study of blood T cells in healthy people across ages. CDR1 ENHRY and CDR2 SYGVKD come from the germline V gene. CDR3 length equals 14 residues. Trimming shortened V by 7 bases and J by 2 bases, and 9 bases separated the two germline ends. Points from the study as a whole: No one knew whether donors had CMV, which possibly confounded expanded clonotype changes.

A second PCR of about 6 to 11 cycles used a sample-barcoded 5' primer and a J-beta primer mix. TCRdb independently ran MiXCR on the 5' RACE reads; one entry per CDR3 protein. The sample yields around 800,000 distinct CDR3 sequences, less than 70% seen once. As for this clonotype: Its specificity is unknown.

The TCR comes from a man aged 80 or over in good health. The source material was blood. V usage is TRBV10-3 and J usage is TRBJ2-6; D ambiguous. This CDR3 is CAITWHPGANVLTF. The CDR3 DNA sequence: TGTGCCATCACATGGCACCCTGGGGCCAACGTCCTGACTTTC.